Listed below are T cell receptor beta chains from one sample, sequenced in a study of identical twins. A single record per CDR3 protein comes from TCRdb applying MiXCR to the 5' RACE reads. The sample consists of about 700,000 distinct CDR3 sequences, roughly 6% of them appearing once. The sample consisted of naive T cells sorted from blood. The origin of the receptors is a young man in good health. Both conserved end residues are part of each CDR3. The order of the fields is D gene, V gene, J gene, clone size, CDR3 DNA, CDR3 protein. A D gene is named only where the DNA matches it firmly. Clone size is not always given. Where it is, it says once, few, many or a class for expanded clones.

.,TRBV20-1,TRBJ2-7,few,TGCAGTGCTAGAAGTAGCAGGGAATTCTACGAGCAGTACTTC,CSARSSREFYEQYF
.,TRBV27,TRBJ1-2,few,TGTGCCAGCAGTTCGGCAGGTTTAAACTATGGCTACACCTTC,CASSSAGLNYGYTF
TRBD2,TRBV29-1,TRBJ2-5,few,TGCAGCGTTGAAGGCCTGGGGCGGGAGGGCCGTGGGGAGACCCAGTACTTC,CSVEGLGREGRGETQYF
.,TRBV29-1,TRBJ2-7,few,TGCAGCGTTAAGGCGGGAACTGAGCAGTACTTC,CSVKAGTEQYF
.,TRBV6-5,TRBJ2-3,.,TGTGCCAGCAGTTACTCGACCACCTTGGAAGATACGCAGTATTTT,CASSYSTTLEDTQYF
TRBD2,TRBV18,TRBJ2-5,few,TGTGCCAGCCGGGAGGTTAGGGAAGAGACCCAGTACTTC,CASREVREETQYF
TRBD2,TRBV7-3,TRBJ2-3,few,TGTGCCAGCAGCCCCACGCTAGCGGGAGGGAAAAACACAGATACGCAGTATTTT,CASSPTLAGGKNTDTQYF
.,TRBV29-1,TRBJ2-5,many,TGCAGCGTTTACCATGACTGGGAGGCCCAGTACTTC,CSVYHDWEAQYF
.,TRBV6-6,TRBJ2-1,many,TGTGCCAGCAAGCAGGATGAGCAGTTCTTC,CASKQDEQFF
TRBD1,TRBV24-1,TRBJ2-1,.,TGTGCCACCAGTGAAACCGGGACAGGTGCTTACAATGAGCAGTTCTTC,CATSETGTGAYNEQFF
TRBD1,TRBV25-1,TRBJ2-2,few,TGTGCCAGCAGAGCAGACAGGGTAGTTACCGGGGAGCTGTTTTTT,CASRADRVVTGELFF
TRBD1,TRBV6-5,TRBJ1-1,many,TGTGCCAGCAGTTGGGACAGAACTACTGAAGCTTTCTTT,CASSWDRTTEAFF
.,TRBV6-1,TRBJ1-5,few,TGTGCCAGCAGTGAGTATAGCAATCAGCCCCAGCATTTT,CASSEYSNQPQHF
.,TRBV29-1,TRBJ1-1,many,TGCAGCGTGCTACGACGGTGGAACACTGAAGCTTTCTTT,CSVLRRWNTEAFF
.,TRBV4-1,TRBJ1-2,.,TGCGCCAGCAGCCAACCCCCAATTGGGGGGGGCTACACCTTC,CASSQPPIGGGYTF
.,TRBV9,TRBJ2-1,many,TGTGCCAGCAGCGTAGAGCCTACTTACAATGAGCAGTTCTTC,CASSVEPTYNEQFF
TRBD1,TRBV12-3/TRBV12-4,TRBJ1-1,.,TGTGCCAGCAGACCTGGGACAGGGCGGATGAACACTGAAGCTTTCTTT,CASRPGTGRMNTEAFF
.,TRBV10-3,TRBJ1-1,.,TGTGCCATCAGTCCGGGAAATGAAGCTTTCTTT,CAISPGNEAFF
TRBD1,TRBV4-1,TRBJ2-1,many,TGCGCCAGCAGCCCCGTCGACAGGGGGCTTTACAATGAGCAGTTCTTC,CASSPVDRGLYNEQFF
TRBD2,TRBV4-3,TRBJ2-1,few,TGCGCCAGCAGCCGCCTAGCGGGCACTGAGCAGTTCTTC,CASSRLAGTEQFF
TRBD2,TRBV20-1,TRBJ2-7,many,TGCAGTGCTCCGGGCGGGAGGCTCTCCTACGAGCAGTACTTC,CSAPGGRLSYEQYF
.,TRBV6-5,TRBJ1-5,many,TGTGCCAGCAGCTATTACCGGGGGTATCAGCCCCAGCATTTT,CASSYYRGYQPQHF